These T cell receptor beta chains were read from a single sample in a study of shared T cell receptors in the human thymus. TCRdb's table, derived via immunoSEQ multiplex PCR, lists solely in-frame clones and lacks some. This table holds hundreds of thousands of clones, about 89% found once. The same sample was also used in a study of human thymus T cells.

The sequenced sample was thymocytes. The origin of the receptors is a boy under two years old with a congenital heart defect. The CDR3 runs from the conserved cysteine through the conserved F or W. Each record gives: D gene, V gene, J gene, CDR3 DNA, CDR3 protein. The D gene is left open where the match is weak.

TRBD1	TRBV27	TRBJ2-7	TGTGCCAGCAGCCCCGGGACAGACTACGAGCAGTACTTC	CASSPGTDYEQYF
.	TRBV21-1	TRBJ1-1	TGTGCCGGTACACCGGGACAGGGGTACACTGAAGCTTTCTTT	CAGTPGQGYTEAFF
TRBD1	TRBV18	TRBJ1-3	TGTGCCAGCTCACGACTACCATACCTGGACAGGGCGGGCACCATATATTTT	CASSRLPYLDRAGTIYF
.	TRBV6-5	TRBJ1-1	TGTGCCAGCAGTTACCTCTCCGGGACTGAAGCTTTCTTT	CASSYLSGTEAFF
TRBD2	TRBV29-1	TRBJ2-5	TGCAGCCCGTTGGGGGGGGAGGGGAGGGATCCAATTCCGGAGACCCAGTACTTC	CSPLGGEGRDPIPETQYF
.	TRBV27	TRBJ1-5	TGTGCCAGCAGTTTATTGGGCAGGGCGGGAAGCAATCAGCCCCAGCATTTT	CASSLLGRAGSNQPQHF
.	TRBV20-1	TRBJ1-2	TGCAGTGCTACTCCTCCCGGCTACACCTTC	CSATPPGYTF
.	TRBV5-8	TRBJ2-5	TGTGCCAGCAGCTCCGGGGGAAGGACCCAGTACTTC	CASSSGGRTQYF
.	TRBV2	TRBJ2-7	TGTGCCAGCAGTGAAGGTGGTGTAAATCTGGGACAAGTCTACGAGCAGTACTTC	CASSEGGVNLGQVYEQYF
.	TRBV19	TRBJ1-5	TGTGCCAGTAGTATACCGAGTAGCAATCAGCCCCAGCATTTT	CASSIPSSNQPQHF
.	TRBV5-4	TRBJ2-2	TGTGCCAGCAGCTTGGCATCGGACAGCGCGAACACCGGGGAGCTGTTTTTT	CASSLASDSANTGELFF
TRBD1	TRBV5-1	TRBJ2-7	TGCGCCAGCAGCTCCAGGGGGCACCTATACTACGAGCAGTACTTC	CASSSRGHLYYEQYF
.	TRBV18	TRBJ1-1	TGTGCCAGCTCACCAATTGGACAGATCGGCCGCACTGAAGCTTTCTTT	CASSPIGQIGRTEAFF
TRBD1	TRBV14	TRBJ2-2	TGTGCCAGCAGCCCCCGGACAGGGGGCACCGGGGAGCTGTTTTTT	CASSPRTGGTGELFF
TRBD1	TRBV9	TRBJ2-7	TGTGCCAGCAGCGTATCCGGGACAGGGTCGGGCGAGCAGTACTTC	CASSVSGTGSGEQYF